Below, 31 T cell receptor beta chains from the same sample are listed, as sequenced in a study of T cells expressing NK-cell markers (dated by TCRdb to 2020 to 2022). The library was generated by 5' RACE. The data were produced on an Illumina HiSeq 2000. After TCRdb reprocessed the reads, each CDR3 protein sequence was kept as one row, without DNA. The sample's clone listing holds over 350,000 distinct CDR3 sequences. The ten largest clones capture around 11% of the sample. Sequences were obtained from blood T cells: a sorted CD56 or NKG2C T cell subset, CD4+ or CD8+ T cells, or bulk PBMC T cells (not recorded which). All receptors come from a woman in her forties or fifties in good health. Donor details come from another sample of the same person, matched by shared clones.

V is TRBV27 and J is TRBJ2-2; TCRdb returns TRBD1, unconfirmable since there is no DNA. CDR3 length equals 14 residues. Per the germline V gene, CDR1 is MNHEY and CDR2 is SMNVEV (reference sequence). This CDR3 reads CASKGAADTGELFF.

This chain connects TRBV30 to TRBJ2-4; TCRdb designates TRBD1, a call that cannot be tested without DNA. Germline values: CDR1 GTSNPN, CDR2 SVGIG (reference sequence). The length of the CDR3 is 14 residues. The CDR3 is CAWATGGAKNIQYF.

CDR3 region: CSAISGDASTDTQYF. The chain combines TRBV20-1 with TRBJ2-3; there is no DNA to check the TCRdb D call of TRBD2. Germline assignment: CDR1 DFQATT and CDR2 SNEGSKA (reference sequence). The CDR3 has 15 amino acids.

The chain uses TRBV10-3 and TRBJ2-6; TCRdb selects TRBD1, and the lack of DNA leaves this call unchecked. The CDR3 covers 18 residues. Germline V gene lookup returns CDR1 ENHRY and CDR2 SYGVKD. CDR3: CAISDWDRVSSGANVLTF.

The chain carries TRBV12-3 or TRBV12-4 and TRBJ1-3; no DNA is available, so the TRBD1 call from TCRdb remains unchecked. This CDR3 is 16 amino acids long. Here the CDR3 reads CASSSAPFGGGNTIYF.

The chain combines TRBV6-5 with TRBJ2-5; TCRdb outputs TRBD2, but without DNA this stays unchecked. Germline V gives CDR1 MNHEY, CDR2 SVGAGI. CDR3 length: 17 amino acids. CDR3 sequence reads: CASSYGIAGASQETQYF.

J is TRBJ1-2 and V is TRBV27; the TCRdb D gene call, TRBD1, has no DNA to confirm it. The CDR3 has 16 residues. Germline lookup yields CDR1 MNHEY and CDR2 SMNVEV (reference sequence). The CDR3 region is CASSFLYRGRGYGYTF.

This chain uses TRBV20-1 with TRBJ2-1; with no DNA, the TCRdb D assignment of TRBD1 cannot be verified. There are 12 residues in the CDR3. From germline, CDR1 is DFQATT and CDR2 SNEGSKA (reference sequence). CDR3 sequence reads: CSARARDPEQFF.

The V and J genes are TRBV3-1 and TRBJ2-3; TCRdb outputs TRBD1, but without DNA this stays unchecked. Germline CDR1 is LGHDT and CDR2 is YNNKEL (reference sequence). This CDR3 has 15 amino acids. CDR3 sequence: CASSPRAGAGGTQYF.

The CDR3 reads CASSTSLNTGELFF. The J gene is TRBJ2-2, the V gene TRBV6-5. The germline V gene encodes CDR1 MNHEY and CDR2 SVGAGI. This CDR3 has 14 residues.

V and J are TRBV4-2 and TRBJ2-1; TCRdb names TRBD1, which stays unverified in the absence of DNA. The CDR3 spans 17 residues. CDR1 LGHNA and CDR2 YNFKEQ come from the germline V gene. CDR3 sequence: CASSRRGGESSYNEQFF.

CDR3 loop: CAISAGMTDGYTF. The chain uses TRBV10-3 and TRBJ1-2. CDR1 and CDR2 (germline): ENHRY, SYGVKD. The CDR3 contains 13 residues.

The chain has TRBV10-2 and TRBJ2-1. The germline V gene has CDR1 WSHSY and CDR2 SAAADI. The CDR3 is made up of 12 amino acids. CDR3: CASSFQTNEQFF.

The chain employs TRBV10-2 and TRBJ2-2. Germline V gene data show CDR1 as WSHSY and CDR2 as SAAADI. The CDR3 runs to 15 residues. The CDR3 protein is CASRPGGQSTGELFF.

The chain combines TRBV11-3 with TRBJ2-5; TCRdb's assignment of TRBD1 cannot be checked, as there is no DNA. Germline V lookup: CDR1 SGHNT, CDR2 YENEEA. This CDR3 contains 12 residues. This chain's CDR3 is CASRDSQETQYF.

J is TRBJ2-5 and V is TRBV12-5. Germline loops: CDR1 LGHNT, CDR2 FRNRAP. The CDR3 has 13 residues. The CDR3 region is CASGGLPLETQYF.

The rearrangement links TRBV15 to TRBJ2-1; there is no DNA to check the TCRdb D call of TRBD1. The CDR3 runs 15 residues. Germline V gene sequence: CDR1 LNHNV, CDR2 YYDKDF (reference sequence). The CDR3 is CATSREGDRGLEQFF.

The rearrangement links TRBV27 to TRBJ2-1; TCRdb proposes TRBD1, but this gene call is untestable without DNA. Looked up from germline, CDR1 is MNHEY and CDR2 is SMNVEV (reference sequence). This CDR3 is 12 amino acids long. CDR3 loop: CATGQGVNEQFF.

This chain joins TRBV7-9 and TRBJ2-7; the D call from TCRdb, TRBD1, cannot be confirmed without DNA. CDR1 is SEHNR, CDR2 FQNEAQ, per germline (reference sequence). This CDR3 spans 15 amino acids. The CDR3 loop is CASSLDGQGSDEQYF. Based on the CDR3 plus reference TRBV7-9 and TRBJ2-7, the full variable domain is DTGVSQNPRHKITKRGQNVTFRCDPISEHNRLYWYRQTLGQGPEFLTYFQNEAQLEKSRLLSDRFSAERPKGSFSTLEIQRTEQGDSAMYLCASSLDGQGSDEQYFGPGTRLTVT.

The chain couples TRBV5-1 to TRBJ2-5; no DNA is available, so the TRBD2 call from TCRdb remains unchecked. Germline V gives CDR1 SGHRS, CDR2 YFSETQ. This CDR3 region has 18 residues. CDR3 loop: CASSLGPSSGRLQETQYF.

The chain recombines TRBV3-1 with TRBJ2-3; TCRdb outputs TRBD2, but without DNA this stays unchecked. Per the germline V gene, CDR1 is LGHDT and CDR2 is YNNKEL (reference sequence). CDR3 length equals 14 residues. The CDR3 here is CASKREATDKGQYF.

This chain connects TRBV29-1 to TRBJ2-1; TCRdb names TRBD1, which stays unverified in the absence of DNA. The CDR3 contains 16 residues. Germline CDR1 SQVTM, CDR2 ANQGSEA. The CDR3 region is CSVLGGAGTLFLEQFF.

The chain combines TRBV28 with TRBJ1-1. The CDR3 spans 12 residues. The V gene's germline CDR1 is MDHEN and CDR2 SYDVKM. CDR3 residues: CASSIAGFDAFF.

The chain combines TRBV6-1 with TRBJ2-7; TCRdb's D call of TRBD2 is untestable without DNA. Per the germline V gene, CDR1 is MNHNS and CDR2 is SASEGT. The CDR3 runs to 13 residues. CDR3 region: CASSETGLAVQYF.

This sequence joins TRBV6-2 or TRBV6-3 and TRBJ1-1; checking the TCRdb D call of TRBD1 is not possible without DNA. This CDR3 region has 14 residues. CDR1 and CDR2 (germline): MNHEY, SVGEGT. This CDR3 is CASSVYGGRTEAFF.

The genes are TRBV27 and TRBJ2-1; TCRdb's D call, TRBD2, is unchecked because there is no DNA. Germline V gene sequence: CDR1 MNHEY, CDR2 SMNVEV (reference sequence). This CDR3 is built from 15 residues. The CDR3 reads CASSFLGLVPDEQFF.

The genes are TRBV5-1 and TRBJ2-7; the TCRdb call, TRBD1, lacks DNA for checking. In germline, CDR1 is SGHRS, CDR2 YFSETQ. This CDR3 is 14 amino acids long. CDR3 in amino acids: CASSLEQGVYEQYF.

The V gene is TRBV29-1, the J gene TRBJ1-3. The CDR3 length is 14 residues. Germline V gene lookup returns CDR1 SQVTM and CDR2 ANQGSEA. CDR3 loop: CSVRDRSSGNTIYF.

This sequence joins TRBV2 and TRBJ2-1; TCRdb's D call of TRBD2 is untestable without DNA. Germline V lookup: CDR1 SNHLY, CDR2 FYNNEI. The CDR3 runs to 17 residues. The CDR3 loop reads CASSASGSLIVYNEQFF.

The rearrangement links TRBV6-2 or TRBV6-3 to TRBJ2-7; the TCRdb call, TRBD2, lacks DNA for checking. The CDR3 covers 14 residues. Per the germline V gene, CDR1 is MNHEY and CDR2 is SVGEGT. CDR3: CASSFYSGRREQYF.

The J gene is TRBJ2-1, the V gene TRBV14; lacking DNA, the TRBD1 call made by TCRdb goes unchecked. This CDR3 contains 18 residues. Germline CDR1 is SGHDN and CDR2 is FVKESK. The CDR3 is CASSPLGWGQSSYNEQFF.